Reported below is one T cell receptor beta chain. Its cognate antigen is unknown. This record comes from a study of shared clonotypes between healthy human individuals. The table came from immunoSEQ multiplex PCR; TCRdb's copy has only in-frame clones and leaves some out. The table lists about 1.1 million clones, about 72% of them singletons. Study-level points and caveats: When compared with the clonotypes that were shared by all four sorted-subset donors, the non-shared clonotypes turned out to have lower generation probabilities.

Into CD45RA+ naive and CD45RA-negative memory subsets, the CD4+ cells were split. Per germline, CDR1 SGHTA and CDR2 FQGTGA. CDR3 length equals 15 residues. The junction had 8 bases not matched to a gene; V was cut back by 4 bases and J by 6 bases. The specimen sequenced was memory CD4+ T cells from PBMCs. Subset specified: CD45RA-negative fraction. This clonotype originated in a man between 18 and 29 years old in good health. Some clones in this sample may be carry-over from other donors' samples. This chain joins TRBV7-3 and TRBJ2-1; 8 positions agree with TRBD2. CDR3 sequence reads: CASSSPGLGSNEQFF. In DNA form, the CDR3 reads TGTGCCAGCAGCTCACCGGGACTAGGAAGCAATGAGCAGTTCTTC.